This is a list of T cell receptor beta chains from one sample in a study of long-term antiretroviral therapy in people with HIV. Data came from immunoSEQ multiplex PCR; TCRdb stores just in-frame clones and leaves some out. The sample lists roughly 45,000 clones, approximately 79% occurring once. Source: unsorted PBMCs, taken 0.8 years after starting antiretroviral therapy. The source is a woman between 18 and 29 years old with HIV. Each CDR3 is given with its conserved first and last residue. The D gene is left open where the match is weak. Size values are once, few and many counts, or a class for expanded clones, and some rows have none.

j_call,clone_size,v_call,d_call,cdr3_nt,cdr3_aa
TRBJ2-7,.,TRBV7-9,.,TGTGCCAGCAGTCCCCGGACAGAGAGTCCCTACGAGCAGTACTTC,CASSPRTESPYEQYF
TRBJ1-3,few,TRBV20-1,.,TGCAGTGGGACGGGAGGAAACACCATATATTTT,CSGTGGNTIYF
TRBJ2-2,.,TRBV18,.,TGTGCCAGCTCACCACGTGGAGGGCAGTTGCTCTCCGGGGAGCTGTTTTTT,CASSPRGGQLLSGELFF
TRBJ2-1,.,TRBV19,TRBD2,TGTGCCAGTAGTGTCAAACTAGCGGGAGAATTCCGCTCCTACAATGAGCAGTTCTTC,CASSVKLAGEFRSYNEQFF
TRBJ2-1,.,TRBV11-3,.,TGTGCCAGCAGCTTATCACCAGCCTACAATGAGCAGTTCTTC,CASSLSPAYNEQFF
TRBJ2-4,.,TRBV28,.,TGTGCCAGCACTACTATTTCCGGGGCCAAAAACATTCAGTACTTC,CASTTISGAKNIQYF
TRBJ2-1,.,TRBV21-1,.,TGTGCCAGTCATACCCCCCCCGGGACTAGCGGGGACAATGAGCAGTTCTTC,CASHTPPGTSGDNEQFF
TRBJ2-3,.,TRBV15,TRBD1,TGTGCCACCAGCAGAGAGGGACAGGGGATGGATACGCAGTATTTT,CATSREGQGMDTQYF
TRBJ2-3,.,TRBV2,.,TGTGCCAGCGAAATAGATACGCAGTATTTT,CASEIDTQYF
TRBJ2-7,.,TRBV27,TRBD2,TGTGCCAGCGTCTCCACCGTGGGGCGGGAGCCCTACGAGCAGTACTTC,CASVSTVGREPYEQYF
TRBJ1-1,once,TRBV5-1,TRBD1,TGCGCCAGCAGCTTTCGTACAGGGGATGGTTTTGACACTGAAGCTTTCTTT,CASSFRTGDGFDTEAFF
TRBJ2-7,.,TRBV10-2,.,TGCGCCAGCAGTGAATCCGGGCATTACTCCTACGAGCAGTACTTC,CASSESGHYSYEQYF
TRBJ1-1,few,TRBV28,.,TGTGCCAGCAGTTTATATGAGGCTGAAGCTTTCTTT,CASSLYEAEAFF
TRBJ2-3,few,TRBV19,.,TGTGCCAGTAGTATCCTCCTTAGCACAGATACGCAGTATTTT,CASSILLSTDTQYF
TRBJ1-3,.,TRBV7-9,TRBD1,TGTGCCAGCAGCACATCGACAGGGAGAAACTCTGGAAACACCATATATTTT,CASSTSTGRNSGNTIYF
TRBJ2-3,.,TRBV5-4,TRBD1,TGTGCCAGCAGGCAAGGACAGGGTAGCACAGATACGCAGTATTTT,CASRQGQGSTDTQYF
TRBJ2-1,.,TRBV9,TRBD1,TGTGCCAGCAGCGCCCTAGGACAGGGGGCGCCCTACAATGAGCAGTTCTTC,CASSALGQGAPYNEQFF
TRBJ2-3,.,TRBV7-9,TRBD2,TGTGCCAGCAGAAATAGCGGGAGCGGCACAGATACGCAGTATTTT,CASRNSGSGTDTQYF
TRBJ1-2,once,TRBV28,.,TGTGCCAGCAGGCCGCCCAGCAGCTATGGCTACACCTTC,CASRPPSSYGYTF
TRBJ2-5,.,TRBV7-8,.,TGTGCCAGCAGCTTAGGTTCTGTGGAGACCCAGTACTTC,CASSLGSVETQYF
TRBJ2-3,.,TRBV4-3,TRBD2,TGCGCCAGCAGCCAAGATGGAGGGCTAGCGGCTAGCACAGATACGCAGTATTTT,CASSQDGGLAASTDTQYF
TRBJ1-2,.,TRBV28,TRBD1,TGTGCCAGCAGCACCGGGACAGGGGGCATATACTATGGCTACACCTTC,CASSTGTGGIYYGYTF
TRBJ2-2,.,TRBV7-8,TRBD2,TGTGCCAGCAGCTTAGCGACGGGAGGGCCCCCCGGGGAGCTGTTTTTT,CASSLATGGPPGELFF
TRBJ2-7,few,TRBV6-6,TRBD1,TGTGCCAGCAGTGGACAGGGTTTCAACGAGCAGTACTTC,CASSGQGFNEQYF
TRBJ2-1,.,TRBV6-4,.,TGTGCCAGCAGTGCTGATACAGGGTTGGGGCAGTTCTTC,CASSADTGLGQFF
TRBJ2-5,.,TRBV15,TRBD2,TGTGCCACCAGCGACCCGGGACTAGCGGGTCGGGAAGAGACCCAGTACTTC,CATSDPGLAGREETQYF
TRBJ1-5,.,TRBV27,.,TGTGCCAGCAGTTTAGGGCAGGGGCCCAATCAGCCCCAGCATTTT,CASSLGQGPNQPQHF
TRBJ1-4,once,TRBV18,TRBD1,TGTGCCAGCTCACCAGACCGTCAGGGGGCGGGTGAAAAACTGTTTTTT,CASSPDRQGAGEKLFF
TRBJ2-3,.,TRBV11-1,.,TGTGCCAGCAGCTTAGTGTCGACGGACACGGGTACGCAGTATTTT,CASSLVSTDTGTQYF
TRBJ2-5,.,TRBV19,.,TGTGCCAGTAGTACGACAGGTGCCCCAGAGACCCAGTACTTC,CASSTTGAPETQYF
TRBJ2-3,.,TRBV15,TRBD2,TGTGCCACCAGCAGAGATCGCTCGGGCGGGAGAACAGATACGCAGTATTTT,CATSRDRSGGRTDTQYF
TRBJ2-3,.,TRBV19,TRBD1,TGTGCCAGCAGACAGGGGACAACCTCCACAGATACGCAGTATTTT,CASRQGTTSTDTQYF
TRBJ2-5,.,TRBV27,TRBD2,TGTGCCAGCAGTTCATTAGCGGGTGTCCGGGAGACCCAGTACTTC,CASSSLAGVRETQYF
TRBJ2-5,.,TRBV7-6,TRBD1,TGTGCCAGCAGCTTAGTGGCTCAGGGGGCGCCCCAGAAAGAGACCCAGTACTTC,CASSLVAQGAPQKETQYF
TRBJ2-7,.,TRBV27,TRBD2,TGTGCCAGTCTTGGGCTAGCGGGAGGGTGGTACGAGCAGTACTTC,CASLGLAGGWYEQYF
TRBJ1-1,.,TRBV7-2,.,TGTGCCAGCAGCTTAGATGGGTTCACAGCTTTCTTT,CASSLDGFTAFF
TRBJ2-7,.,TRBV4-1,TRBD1,TGCGCCAGCAGCCAAGATCTGACCGGGACAGGGGCATCCCAGTACTTC,CASSQDLTGTGASQYF
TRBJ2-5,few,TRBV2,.,TGTGCCAGCAGGCGGGACGGTGAAGAGACCCAGTACTTC,CASRRDGEETQYF
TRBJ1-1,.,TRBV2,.,TGTGCCAGCACCTACACGGGGATCCCTGAAGCTTTCTTT,CASTYTGIPEAFF
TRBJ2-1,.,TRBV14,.,TGTGCCAGCAGCCGAGCCAGGGGCACCTACAATGAGCAGTTCTTC,CASSRARGTYNEQFF
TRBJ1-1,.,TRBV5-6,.,TGTGCCAGCAGCTTGGGATCCGGGTTTGAGACTGAAGCTTTCTTT,CASSLGSGFETEAFF
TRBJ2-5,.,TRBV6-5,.,TGTGCCAGCAGTTACGGCGGGACCCAAGAGACCCAGTACTTC,CASSYGGTQETQYF
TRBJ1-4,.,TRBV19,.,TGTGCCAGTAGCCCCCGTTACGGGGGGAATGAAAAACTGTTTTTT,CASSPRYGGNEKLFF